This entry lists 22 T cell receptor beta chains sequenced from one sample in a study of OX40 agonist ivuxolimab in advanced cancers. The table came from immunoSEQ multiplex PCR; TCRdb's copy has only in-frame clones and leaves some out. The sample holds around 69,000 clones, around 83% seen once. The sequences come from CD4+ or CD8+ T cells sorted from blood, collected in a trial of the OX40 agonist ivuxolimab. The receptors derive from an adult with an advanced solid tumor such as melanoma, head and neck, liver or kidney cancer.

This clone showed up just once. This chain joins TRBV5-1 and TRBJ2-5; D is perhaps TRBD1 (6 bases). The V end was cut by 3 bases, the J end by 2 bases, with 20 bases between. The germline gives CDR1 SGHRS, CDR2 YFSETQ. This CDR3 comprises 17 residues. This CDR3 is CASSWLPQGEPQETQYF. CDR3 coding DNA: TGCGCCAGCAGCTGGCTTCCACAGGGAGAGCCGCAAGAGACCCAGTACTTC.

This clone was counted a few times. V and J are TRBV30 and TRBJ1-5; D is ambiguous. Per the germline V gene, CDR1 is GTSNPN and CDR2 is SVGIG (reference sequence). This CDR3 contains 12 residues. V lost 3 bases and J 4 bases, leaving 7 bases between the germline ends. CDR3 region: CAWSDWNQPQHF. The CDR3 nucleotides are TGTGCCTGGAGCGATTGGAATCAGCCCCAGCATTTT. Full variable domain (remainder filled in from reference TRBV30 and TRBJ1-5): SQTIHQWPATLVQPVGSPLSLECTVEGTSNPNLYWYRQAAGRGLQLLFYSVGIGQISSEVPQNLSASRPQDRQFILSSKKLLLSDSGFYLCAWSDWNQPQHFGDGTRLSIL.

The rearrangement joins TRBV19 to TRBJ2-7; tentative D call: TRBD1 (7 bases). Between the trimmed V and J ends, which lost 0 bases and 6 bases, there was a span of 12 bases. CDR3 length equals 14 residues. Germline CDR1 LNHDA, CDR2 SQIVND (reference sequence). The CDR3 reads CASSIEGQGGEQYF. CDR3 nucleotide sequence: TGTGCCAGTAGTATAGAAGGGCAGGGGGGCGAGCAGTACTTC.

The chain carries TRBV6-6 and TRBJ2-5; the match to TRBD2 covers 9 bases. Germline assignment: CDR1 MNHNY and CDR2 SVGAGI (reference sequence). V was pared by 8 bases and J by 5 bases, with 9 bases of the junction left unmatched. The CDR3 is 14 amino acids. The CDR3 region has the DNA TGTGCCAGCCGGGGCGGGAGGGCCAGGGAGACCCAGTACTTC. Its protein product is CASRGGRARETQYF.

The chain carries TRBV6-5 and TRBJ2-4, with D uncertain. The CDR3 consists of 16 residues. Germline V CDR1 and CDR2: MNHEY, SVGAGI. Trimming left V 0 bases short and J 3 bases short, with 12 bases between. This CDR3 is CASSYSFSDIKNIQYF. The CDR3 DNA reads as TGTGCCAGCAGTTACTCGTTCTCAGACATCAAAAACATTCAGTACTTC.

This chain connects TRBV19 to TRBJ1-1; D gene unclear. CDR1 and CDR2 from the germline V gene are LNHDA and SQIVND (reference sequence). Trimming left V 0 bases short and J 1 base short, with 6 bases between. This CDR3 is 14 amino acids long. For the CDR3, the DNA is TGTGCCAGTAGTATAGACAGACCGAACACTGAAGCTTTCTTT. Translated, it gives CASSIDRPNTEAFF.

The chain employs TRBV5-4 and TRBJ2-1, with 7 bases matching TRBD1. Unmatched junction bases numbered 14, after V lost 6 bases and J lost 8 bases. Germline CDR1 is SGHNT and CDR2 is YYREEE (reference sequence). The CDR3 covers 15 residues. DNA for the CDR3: TGTGCCAGCAACCTCCTCCACAGGGGTAAGGATGAGCAGTTCTTC. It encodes CASNLLHRGKDEQFF.

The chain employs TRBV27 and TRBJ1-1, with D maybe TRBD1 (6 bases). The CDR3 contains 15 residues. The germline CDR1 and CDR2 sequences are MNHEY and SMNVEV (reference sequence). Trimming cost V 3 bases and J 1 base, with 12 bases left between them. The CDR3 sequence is CASSFSDSRNTEAFF. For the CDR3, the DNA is TGTGCCAGCAGTTTCTCGGACAGTCGGAACACTGAAGCTTTCTTT.

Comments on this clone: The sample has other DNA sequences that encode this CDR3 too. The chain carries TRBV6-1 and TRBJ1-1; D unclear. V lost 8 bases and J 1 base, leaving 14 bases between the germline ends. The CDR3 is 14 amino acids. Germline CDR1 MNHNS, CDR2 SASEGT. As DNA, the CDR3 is TGTGCCAGCGGGGAGGGCACCTCGAACACTGAAGCTTTCTTT. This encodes CASGEGTSNTEAFF.

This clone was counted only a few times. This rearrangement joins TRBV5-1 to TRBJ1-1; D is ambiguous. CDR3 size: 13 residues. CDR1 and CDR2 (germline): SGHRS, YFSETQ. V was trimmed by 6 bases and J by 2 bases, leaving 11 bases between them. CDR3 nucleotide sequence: TGCGCCAGCAACCCATGGGGTAACACTGAAGCTTTCTTT. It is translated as CASNPWGNTEAFF.

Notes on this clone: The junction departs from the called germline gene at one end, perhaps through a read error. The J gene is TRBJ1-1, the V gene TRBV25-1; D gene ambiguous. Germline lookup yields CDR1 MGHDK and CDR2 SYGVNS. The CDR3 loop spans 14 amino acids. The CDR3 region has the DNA TGTGCCAGCAGTGAAAACTCTTTCGCGACGAGACGGGACTTT. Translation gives CASSENSFATRRDF.

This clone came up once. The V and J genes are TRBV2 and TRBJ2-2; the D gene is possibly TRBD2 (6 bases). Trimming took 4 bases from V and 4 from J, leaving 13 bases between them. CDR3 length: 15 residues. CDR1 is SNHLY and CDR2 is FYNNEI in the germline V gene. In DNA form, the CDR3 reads TGTGCCAGCAGTGGGGCGGGGTCGGCCACCGGGGAGCTGTTTTTT. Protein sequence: CASSGAGSATGELFF.

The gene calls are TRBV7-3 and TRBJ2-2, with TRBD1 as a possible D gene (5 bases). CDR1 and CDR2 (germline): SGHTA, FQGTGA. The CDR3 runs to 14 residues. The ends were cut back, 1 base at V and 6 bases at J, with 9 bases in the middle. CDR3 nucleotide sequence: TGTGCCAGCAGCTTAAGCCTACAGGCCGGGGAGCTGTTTTTT. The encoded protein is CASSLSLQAGELFF. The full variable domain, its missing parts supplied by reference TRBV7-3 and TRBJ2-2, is GAGVSQTPSNKVTEKGKYVELRCDPISGHTALYWYRQSLGQGPEFLIYFQGTGAADDSGLPNDRFFAVRPEGSVSTLKIQRTERGDSAVYLCASSLSLQAGELFFGEGSRLTVL.

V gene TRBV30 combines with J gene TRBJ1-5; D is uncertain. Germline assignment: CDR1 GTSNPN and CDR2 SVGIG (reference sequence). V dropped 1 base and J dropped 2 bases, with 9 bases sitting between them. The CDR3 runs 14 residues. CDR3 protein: CAWSAELRNQPQHF. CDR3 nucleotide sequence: TGTGCCTGGAGTGCGGAACTCCGCAATCAGCCCCAGCATTTT.

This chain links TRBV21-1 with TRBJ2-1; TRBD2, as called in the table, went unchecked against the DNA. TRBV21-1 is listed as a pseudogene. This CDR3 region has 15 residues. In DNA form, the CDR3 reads TGTGCCAGCAGCAACGGGAGTTGGATACACAATGAGCAGTTCTTC. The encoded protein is CASSNGSWIHNEQFF.

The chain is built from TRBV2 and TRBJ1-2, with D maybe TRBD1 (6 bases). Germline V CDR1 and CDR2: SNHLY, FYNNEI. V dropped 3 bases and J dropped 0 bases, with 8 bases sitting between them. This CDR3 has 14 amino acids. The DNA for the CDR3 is TGTGCCAGCAGTGAGGAGGGGGCTAACTATGGCTACACCTTC. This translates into CASSEEGANYGYTF.

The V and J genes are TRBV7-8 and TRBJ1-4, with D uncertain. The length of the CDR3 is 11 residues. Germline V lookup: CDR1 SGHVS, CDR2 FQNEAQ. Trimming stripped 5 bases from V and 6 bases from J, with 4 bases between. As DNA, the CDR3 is TGTGCCAGCAGCCCCCATGAAAAACTGTTTTTT. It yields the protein CASSPHEKLFF.

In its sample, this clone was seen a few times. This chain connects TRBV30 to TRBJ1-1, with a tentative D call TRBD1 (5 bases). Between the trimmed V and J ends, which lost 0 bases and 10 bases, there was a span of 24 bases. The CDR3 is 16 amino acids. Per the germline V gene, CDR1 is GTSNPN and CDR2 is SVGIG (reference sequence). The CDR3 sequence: CAWSVLGRGNYHGAFF. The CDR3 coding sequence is TGTGCCTGGAGTGTACTCGGTCGGGGGAACTATCATGGAGCTTTCTTT.

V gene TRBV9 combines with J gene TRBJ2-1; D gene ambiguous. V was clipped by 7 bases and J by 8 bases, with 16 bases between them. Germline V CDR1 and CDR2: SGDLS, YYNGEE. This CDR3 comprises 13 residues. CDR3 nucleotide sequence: TGTGCCAGCGGCAAACCCCTCTTCGATGAGCAGTTCTTC. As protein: CASGKPLFDEQFF.

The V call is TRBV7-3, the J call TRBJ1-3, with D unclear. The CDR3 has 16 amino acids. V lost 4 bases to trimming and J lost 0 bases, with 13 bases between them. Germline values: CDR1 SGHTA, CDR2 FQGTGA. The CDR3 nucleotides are TGTGCCAGCAGCTCCGACCCCAGGAGCTCTGGAAACACCATATATTTT. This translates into CASSSDPRSSGNTIYF.

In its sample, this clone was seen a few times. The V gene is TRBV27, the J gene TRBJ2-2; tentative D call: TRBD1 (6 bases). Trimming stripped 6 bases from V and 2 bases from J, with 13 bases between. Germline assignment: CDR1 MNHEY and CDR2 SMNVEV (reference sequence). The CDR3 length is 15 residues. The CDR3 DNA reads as TGTGCCAGCAGCGCTACAGGGTACAACACCGGGGAGCTGTTTTTT. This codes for CASSATGYNTGELFF.

The CDR3 DNA is TGTGCCAGCAGTTTAAAGTCGGCATTACCCACAGATACGCAGTATTTT. Its protein product is CASSLKSALPTDTQYF. The chain carries TRBV27 and TRBJ2-3; D remains unclear. CDR1 MNHEY and CDR2 SMNVEV come from the germline V gene (reference sequence). This CDR3 region has 16 residues. V was cut by 2 bases and J by 2 bases, with 14 bases left in between.